Listed below are T cell receptor beta chains from one sample, sequenced in a study of memory CD4+ T cells and cytomegalovirus serostatus. The assay was immunoSEQ multiplex PCR, and TCRdb's table has in-frame clones only and misses some. The table shows under 70,000 clones, with about 81% occurring only once. The sample taken for sequencing was memory CD4+ T cells from blood. The receptors here all came from an adult in good health and CMV-seronegative. Both conserved end residues are part of each CDR3. A D gene is named only where the DNA matches it firmly. Clone sizes are given selectively: once, few, many, or a class where the clone is expanded.

J	size	D	V	length	DNA	CDR3
TRBJ1-2	NA	NA	TRBV5-4	15	TGTGCCAGCAGCTTGGGAGGGGGGGCCGGCTATGGCTACACCTTC	CASSLGGGAGYGYTF
TRBJ1-5	NA	NA	TRBV6-5	13	TGTGCCAGCCGCGTTCGACAGGATCAGCCCCAGCATTTT	CASRVRQDQPQHF
TRBJ2-1	few	TRBD1	TRBV11-3	18	TGTGCCAGCAGCAGCCTCGTATTTGGGACAGGGAGCCACAATGAGCAGTTCTTC	CASSSLVFGTGSHNEQFF
TRBJ1-2	few	TRBD1	TRBV14	14	TGTGCCAGCAGCGGAGACAGGGGTTCGTATGGCTACACCTTC	CASSGDRGSYGYTF
TRBJ1-1	NA	NA	TRBV7-2	16	TGTGCCAGCAGCTTAGCGAAAGGGCCGGGACCTCTTGAAGCTTTCTTT	CASSLAKGPGPLEAFF
TRBJ2-1	NA	TRBD2	TRBV29-1	12	TGCAGCGGGACTAGCGGGAGTCCTGAGCAGTTCTTC	CSGTSGSPEQFF
TRBJ2-7	NA	TRBD2	TRBV27	14	TGTGCCAGCAGCCCGACTAGCGGGAAAAACGAGCAGTACTTC	CASSPTSGKNEQYF
TRBJ2-2	NA	NA	TRBV11-3	12	TGTGCCAGCAGGGGGGCCCCCGGGGAGCTGTTTTTT	CASRGAPGELFF
TRBJ1-4	NA	NA	TRBV7-5	14	TGTGCCAGCAGCTTGGGACAGAATAATGAAAAACTGTTTTTT	CASSLGQNNEKLFF
TRBJ2-3	NA	TRBD2	TRBV6-1	14	TGTGCCAGCCATCTAGCGGGGGGCACAGATACGCAGTATTTT	CASHLAGGTDTQYF
TRBJ2-2	NA	NA	TRBV14	14	TGTGCCAGCAGCCTCCAGTCAGGGATCGGGGAGCTGTTTTTT	CASSLQSGIGELFF
TRBJ1-2	NA	NA	TRBV5-4	15	TGTGCCAGCAGCCCGAGTGGGGGTCCAGGCTATGGCTACACCTTC	CASSPSGGPGYGYTF
TRBJ2-6	NA	NA	TRBV19	16	TGTGCCAGTAGTATAAACAGCCGCTCTGGGGCCAACGTCCTGACTTTC	CASSINSRSGANVLTF
TRBJ2-5	NA	NA	TRBV11-3	14	TGTGCCAGCAGCTTGAACAGGCCCCAGGGCACCCAGTACTTC	CASSLNRPQGTQYF
TRBJ1-5	NA	TRBD1	TRBV18	16	TGTGCCAGCTCACCCACTAGGACAGGGGGCTCTCAGCCCCAGCATTTT	CASSPTRTGGSQPQHF
TRBJ2-1	NA	NA	TRBV27	14	TGTGCCAGCACTCGCATCGGGACCTACAATGAGCAGTTCTTC	CASTRIGTYNEQFF
TRBJ1-2	NA	NA	TRBV5-4	14	TGTGCCAGCAGCTTGGAGACAATTCCCTATGGCTACACCTTC	CASSLETIPYGYTF
TRBJ1-2	NA	NA	TRBV2	13	TGTGCCAGCAGTGAAGGGGGCGGGTATGGCTACACCTTC	CASSEGGGYGYTF
TRBJ1-4	NA	TRBD1	TRBV29-1	12	TGCAGCGTCCGGACAGGGGGTGAAAAACTGTTTTTT	CSVRTGGEKLFF
TRBJ1-6	NA	NA	TRBV5-6	12	TGTGCCAGCAGCACATTAGGGTCACCCCTCCACTTT	CASSTLGSPLHF
TRBJ1-2	once	NA	TRBV7-2	15	TGTGCCAGCAGCCCCTCTAGCCTCGCCGCATATGGCTACACCTTC	CASSPSSLAAYGYTF
TRBJ2-3	NA	NA	TRBV7-2	15	TGTGCCAGCAGCCCGGGGAGAGGGGGGGCCTATACGCAGTATTTT	CASSPGRGGAYTQYF
TRBJ2-1	NA	NA	TRBV7-7	16	TGTGCTAGCAGCCCCGCCGCCGGCCTCTCCTACAATGAGCAGTTCTTC	CASSPAAGLSYNEQFF
TRBJ1-5	NA	NA	TRBV6-5	14	TGTGCCAGCAGTACGCAGGGCAGCAATCAGCCCCAGCATTTT	CASSTQGSNQPQHF
TRBJ1-4	few	NA	TRBV30	14	TGTGCCTGGAGTGCCCGACAGGACTATGAAAAACTGTTTTTT	CAWSARQDYEKLFF
TRBJ1-5	few	NA	TRBV4-1	16	TGCGCCAGCAGCCAAGCGGGGCTTGGCAGCAATCAGCCCCAGCATTTT	CASSQAGLGSNQPQHF
TRBJ1-2	once	TRBD1	TRBV25-1	12	TGTGCCAGTAAGGGACAGTACTATGGCTACACCTTC	CASKGQYYGYTF
TRBJ2-7	NA	TRBD2	TRBV19	15	TGTGCCAGTAGTCTAGTGTACGCGGGAGCGTACGAGCAGTACTTC	CASSLVYAGAYEQYF
TRBJ2-2	NA	TRBD2	TRBV30	15	TGTGCCTGGACCGGACTAGCGGTGAACACCGGGGAGCTGTTTTTT	CAWTGLAVNTGELFF
TRBJ2-2	NA	TRBD2	TRBV7-9	16	TGTGCCAGCAGACGGACTAGCGGGAGGAGGACCGGGGAGCTGTTTTTT	CASRRTSGRRTGELFF
TRBJ1-1	NA	NA	TRBV11-3	12	TGTGCCAGCAGCTTTACGAACACTGAAGCTTTCTTT	CASSFTNTEAFF
TRBJ1-3	NA	NA	TRBV7-2	17	TGTGCCAGCAGCTTAACTCTCAGGACAACACTTGGAAACACCATATATTTT	CASSLTLRTTLGNTIYF
TRBJ1-1	NA	TRBD1	TRBV2	12	TGTGCCAGCCTGGACAGGGCCACTGAAGCTTTCTTT	CASLDRATEAFF
TRBJ1-1	NA	TRBD1	TRBV9	18	TGTGCCAGCAGCTCCCCTTCACAGGGGAAAGCAGGGAACACTGAAGCTTTCTTT	CASSSPSQGKAGNTEAFF
TRBJ1-1	few	NA	TRBV19	15	TGTGCCAGTAGTCCGTTATTTATGGCCAACACTGAAGCTTTCTTT	CASSPLFMANTEAFF
TRBJ1-4	NA	NA	TRBV5-4	12	TGTGCCAGCAGCTTGCAAAGTGAAAAACTGTTTTTT	CASSLQSEKLFF
TRBJ1-5	NA	NA	TRBV6-6	15	TGTGCCAGCTCTAGGGATACAAGGGCGAATCAGCCCCAGCATTTT	CASSRDTRANQPQHF
TRBJ1-5	NA	TRBD1	TRBV30	16	TGTGCCTGGAGTGGGACAGGGAGTGTAAGCAATCAGCCCCAGCATTTT	CAWSGTGSVSNQPQHF
TRBJ1-2	NA	TRBD1	TRBV6-1	15	TGTGCCAGCAACGCCGGGACAGGGGGCGGGTATGGCTACACCTTC	CASNAGTGGGYGYTF
TRBJ1-2	NA	NA	TRBV28	16	TGTGCCAGCAGTCTCCACCCCCGGCGGGACCCTCCTAGCTACACCTTC	CASSLHPRRDPPSYTF
TRBJ1-3	NA	NA	TRBV9	16	TGTGCCAGCAGCCAAAGTTTGCAAACCTCTGGAAACACCATATATTTT	CASSQSLQTSGNTIYF
TRBJ2-7	NA	TRBD1	TRBV19	13	TGTGCCAGTACGACTACAGGGGGTTTAGAGCAGTACTTC	CASTTTGGLEQYF
TRBJ1-5	once	NA	TRBV30	16	TGTGCCTGGAGTGACGACGGACTGCTATTAAATCAGCCCCAGCATTTT	CAWSDDGLLLNQPQHF
TRBJ2-7	once	TRBD1	TRBV7-2	14	TGTGCCAGCACCGTTGGACAGGGCTCCTACGAGCAGTACTTC	CASTVGQGSYEQYF
TRBJ1-3	once	NA	TRBV4-1	16	TGCGCCAGCAGCCAACGCGGGCTAAATGAGGGAAACACCATATATTTT	CASSQRGLNEGNTIYF
TRBJ1-2	NA	NA	TRBV28	17	TGTGCCAGCAGTTCCGCGGTGGGTGGGATTAGAAGCTATGGCTACACCTTC	CASSSAVGGIRSYGYTF
TRBJ1-6	NA	TRBD1	TRBV5-6	17	TGTGCCAGCAGCTTGGGGTACGACAGGGGGCGTTATTCACCCCTCCACTTT	CASSLGYDRGRYSPLHF